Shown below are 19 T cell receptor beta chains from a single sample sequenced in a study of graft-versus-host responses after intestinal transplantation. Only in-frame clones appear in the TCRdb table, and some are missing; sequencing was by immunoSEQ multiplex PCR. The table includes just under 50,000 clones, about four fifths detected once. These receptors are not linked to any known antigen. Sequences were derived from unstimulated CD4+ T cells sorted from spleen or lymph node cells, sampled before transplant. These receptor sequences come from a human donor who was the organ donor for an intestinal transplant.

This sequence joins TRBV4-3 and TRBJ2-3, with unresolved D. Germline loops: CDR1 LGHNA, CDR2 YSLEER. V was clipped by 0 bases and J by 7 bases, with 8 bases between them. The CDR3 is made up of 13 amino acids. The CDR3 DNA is TGCGCCAGCAGCCAAGAATTGAGTTATACGCAGTATTTT. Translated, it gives CASSQELSYTQYF.

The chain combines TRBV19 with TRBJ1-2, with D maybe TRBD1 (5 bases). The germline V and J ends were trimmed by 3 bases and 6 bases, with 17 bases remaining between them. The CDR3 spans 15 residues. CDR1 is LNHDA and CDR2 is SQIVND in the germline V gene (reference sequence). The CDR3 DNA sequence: TGTGCCAGTAGTATTGCGTGGCAGGGAACGGATGGCTACACCTTC. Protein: CASSIAWQGTDGYTF.

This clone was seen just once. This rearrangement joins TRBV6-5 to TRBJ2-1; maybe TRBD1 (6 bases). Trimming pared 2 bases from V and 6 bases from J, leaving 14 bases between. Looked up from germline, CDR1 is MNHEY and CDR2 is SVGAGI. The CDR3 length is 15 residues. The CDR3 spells CASSYLSGVGNEQFF. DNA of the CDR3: TGTGCCAGCAGTTACCTGTCAGGGGTAGGCAATGAGCAGTTCTTC.

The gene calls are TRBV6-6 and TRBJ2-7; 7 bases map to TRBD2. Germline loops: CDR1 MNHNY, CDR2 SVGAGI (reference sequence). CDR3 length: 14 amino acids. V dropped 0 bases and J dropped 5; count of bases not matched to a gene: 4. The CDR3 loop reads CASSYSGTMNEQYF. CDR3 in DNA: TGTGCCAGCAGTTACTCGGGGACTATGAACGAGCAGTACTTC.

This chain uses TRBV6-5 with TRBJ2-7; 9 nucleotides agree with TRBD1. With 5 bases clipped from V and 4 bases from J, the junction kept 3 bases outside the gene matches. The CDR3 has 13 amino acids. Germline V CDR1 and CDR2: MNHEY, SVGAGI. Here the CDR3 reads CASSGTGFYEQYF. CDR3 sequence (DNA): TGTGCCAGCAGTGGGACAGGGTTTTACGAGCAGTACTTC.

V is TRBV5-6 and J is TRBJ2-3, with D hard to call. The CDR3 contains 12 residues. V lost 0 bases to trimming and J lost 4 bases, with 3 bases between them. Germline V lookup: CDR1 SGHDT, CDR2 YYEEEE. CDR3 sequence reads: CASSLVPDTQYF. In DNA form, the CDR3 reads TGTGCCAGCAGCTTGGTGCCAGATACGCAGTATTTT.

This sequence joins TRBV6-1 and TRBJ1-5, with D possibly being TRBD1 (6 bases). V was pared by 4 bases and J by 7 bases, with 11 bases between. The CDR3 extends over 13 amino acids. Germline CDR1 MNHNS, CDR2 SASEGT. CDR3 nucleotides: TGTGCCAGCAGTGTACAGGGAACCCAGCCCCAGCATTTT. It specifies CASSVQGTQPQHF.

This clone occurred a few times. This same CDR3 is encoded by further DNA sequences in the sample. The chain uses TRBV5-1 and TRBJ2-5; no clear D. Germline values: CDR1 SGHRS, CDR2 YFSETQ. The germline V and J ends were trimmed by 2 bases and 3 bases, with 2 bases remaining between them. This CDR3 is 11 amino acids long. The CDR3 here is CASSLKETQYF. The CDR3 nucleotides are TGCGCCAGCAGCTTAAAAGAGACCCAGTACTTC. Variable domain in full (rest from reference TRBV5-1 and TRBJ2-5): KAGVTQTPRYLIKTRGQQVTLSCSPISGHRSVSWYQQTPGQGLQFLFEYFSETQRNKGNFPGRFSGRQFSNSRSEMNVSTLELGDSALYLCASSLKETQYFGPGTRLLVL.

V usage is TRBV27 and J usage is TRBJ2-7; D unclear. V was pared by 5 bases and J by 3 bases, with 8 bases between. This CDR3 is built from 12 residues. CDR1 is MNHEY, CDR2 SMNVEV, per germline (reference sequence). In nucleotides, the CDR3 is TGTGCCAGCAGTCTTCGATTCTACGAGCAGTACTTC. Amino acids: CASSLRFYEQYF.

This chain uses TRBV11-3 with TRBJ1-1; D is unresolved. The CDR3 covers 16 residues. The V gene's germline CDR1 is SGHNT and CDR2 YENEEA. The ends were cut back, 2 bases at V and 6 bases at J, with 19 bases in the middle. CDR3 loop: CASSLRAGMTQAEAFF. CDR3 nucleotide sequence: TGTGCCAGCAGCTTAAGGGCAGGCATGACTCAAGCTGAAGCTTTCTTT.

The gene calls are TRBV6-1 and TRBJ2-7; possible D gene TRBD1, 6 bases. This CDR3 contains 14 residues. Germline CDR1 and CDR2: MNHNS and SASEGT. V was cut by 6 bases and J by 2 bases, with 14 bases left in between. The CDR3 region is CASSRAGATYEQYF. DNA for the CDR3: TGTGCCAGCAGCAGGGCAGGGGCCACCTACGAGCAGTACTTC.

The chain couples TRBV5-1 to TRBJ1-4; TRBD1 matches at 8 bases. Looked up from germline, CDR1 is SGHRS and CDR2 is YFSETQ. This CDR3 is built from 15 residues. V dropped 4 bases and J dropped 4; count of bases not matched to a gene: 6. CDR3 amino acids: CASSPDRDLNEKLFF. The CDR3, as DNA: TGCGCCAGCAGCCCGGACAGGGACCTTAATGAAAAACTGTTTTTT.

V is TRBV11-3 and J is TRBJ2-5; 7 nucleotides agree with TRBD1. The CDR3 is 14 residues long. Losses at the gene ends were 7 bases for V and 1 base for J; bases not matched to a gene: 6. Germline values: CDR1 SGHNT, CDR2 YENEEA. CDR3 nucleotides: TGTGCCAGCACACCGGGACAGTCCCAAGAGACCCAGTACTTC. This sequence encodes CASTPGQSQETQYF.

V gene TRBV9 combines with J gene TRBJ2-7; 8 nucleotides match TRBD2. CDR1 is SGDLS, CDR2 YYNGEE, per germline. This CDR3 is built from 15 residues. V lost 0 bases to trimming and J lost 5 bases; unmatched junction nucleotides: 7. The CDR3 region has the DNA TGTGCCAGCAGCGTAGAAACCGGGAGGGTGGACGAGCAGTACTTC. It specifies CASSVETGRVDEQYF.

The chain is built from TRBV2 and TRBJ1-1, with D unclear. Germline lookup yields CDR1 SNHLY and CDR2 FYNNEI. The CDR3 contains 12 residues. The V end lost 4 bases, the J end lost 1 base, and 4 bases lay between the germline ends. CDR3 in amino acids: CASSAENTEAFF. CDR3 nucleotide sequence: TGTGCCAGCAGTGCAGAGAACACTGAAGCTTTCTTT.

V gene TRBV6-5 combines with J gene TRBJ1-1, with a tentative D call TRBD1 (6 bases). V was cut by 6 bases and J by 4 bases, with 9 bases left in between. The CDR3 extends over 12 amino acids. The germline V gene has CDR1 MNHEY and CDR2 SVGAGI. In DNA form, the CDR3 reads TGTGCCAGCAGGGAGGGGGGCACTGAAGCTTTCTTT. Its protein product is CASREGGTEAFF.

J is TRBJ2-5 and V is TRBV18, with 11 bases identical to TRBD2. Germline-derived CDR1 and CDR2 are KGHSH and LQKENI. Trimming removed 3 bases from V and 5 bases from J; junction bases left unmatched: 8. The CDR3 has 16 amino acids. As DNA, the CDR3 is TGTGCCAGCTCACCGTTAGCGGGAGGGCCTCAGGAGACCCAGTACTTC. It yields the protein CASSPLAGGPQETQYF.

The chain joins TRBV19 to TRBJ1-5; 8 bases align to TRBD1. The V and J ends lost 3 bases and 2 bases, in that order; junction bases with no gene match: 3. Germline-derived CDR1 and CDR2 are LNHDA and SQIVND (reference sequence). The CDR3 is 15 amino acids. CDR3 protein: CASSIDRGGNQPQHF. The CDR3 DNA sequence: TGTGCCAGTAGTATCGACAGGGGAGGCAATCAGCCCCAGCATTTT. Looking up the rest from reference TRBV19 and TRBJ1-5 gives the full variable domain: DGGITQSPKYLFRKEGQNVTLSCEQNLNHDAMYWYRQDPGQGLRLIYYSQIVNDFQKGDIAEGYSVSREKKESFPLTVTSAQKNPTAFYLCASSIDRGGNQPQHFGDGTRLSIL.

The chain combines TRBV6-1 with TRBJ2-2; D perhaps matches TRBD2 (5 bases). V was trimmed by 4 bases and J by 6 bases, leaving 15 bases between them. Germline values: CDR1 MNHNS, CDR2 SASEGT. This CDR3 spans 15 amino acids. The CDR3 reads CASSGGASRSGELFF. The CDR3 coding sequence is TGTGCCAGCAGTGGGGGAGCGAGTCGATCCGGGGAGCTGTTTTTT.